The 9 T cell receptor beta chains in this list originate from one sample, sequenced in a study of T-cell reconstitution after alpha-beta-depleted transplantation in children. Preparation of the TCRbeta library was carried out with unique molecular identifiers. From the PCR reads, TCRdb called clonotypes with MiXCR, one entry per CDR3 protein. The sample includes some 150,000 distinct CDR3 sequences, roughly 9% of them seen just once. This material consisted of PBMCs, mostly from graft donor cells, taken 180 days after TCRalphabeta/CD19-depleted stem cell transplant. Receptor source: a female patient aged 2 to 10 who had a stem cell transplant for congenital amegakaryocytic thrombocytopenia, so the T cells may come from the graft donor.

This clonotype has a handful of counts. The gene calls are TRBV20-1 and TRBJ1-1, with D unresolved. The germline gives CDR1 DFQATT, CDR2 SNEGSKA (reference sequence). V was shortened by 2 bases and J by 3 bases, with 10 bases between the two germline ends. CDR3 length: 13 amino acids. The CDR3: CSARTGKDTEAFF. CDR3 sequence (DNA): TGCAGTGCTAGAACGGGGAAGGACACTGAAGCTTTCTTT.

This clonotype was counted between two and nine times. The chain uses TRBV7-2 and TRBJ1-4, with D possibly TRBD1 on 6 matching bases. Trimming cost V 6 bases and J 10 bases, with 12 bases left between them. CDR1 and CDR2 from the germline V gene are SGHTA and FQGNSA. The CDR3 covers 12 residues. The CDR3 DNA reads TGTGCCAGCAGGCTCCGAGGGGGAAAACTGTTTTTT. Protein sequence: CASRLRGGKLFF.

This clonotype was counted many times. DNA of the CDR3: TGCAGCGTTGAAAGGCGGGGGGGCTACAATGAGCAGTTCTTC. Its translation is CSVERRGGYNEQFF. The rearrangement uses TRBV29-1 and TRBJ2-1; 9 nucleotides agree with TRBD2. The CDR3 is 14 residues long. CDR1 is SQVTM and CDR2 is ANQGSEA in the germline V gene. The V segment lost 2 bases and the J segment 3 bases; nucleotides outside the gene matches: 2.

This clonotype occurred many times. This chain connects TRBV12-3 or TRBV12-4 to TRBJ2-1, with a tentative D call TRBD2 (6 bases). The CDR3 is made up of 13 amino acids. V lost 10 bases, J lost 5 bases, and 15 bases lay in between. The CDR3 spells CATFGIADNEQFF. The CDR3 DNA reads TGTGCCACATTCGGGATAGCGGACAATGAGCAGTTCTTC.

In this sample, this clonotype turned up many times. The chain uses TRBV5-4 and TRBJ2-7, with 7 positions matching TRBD2. The V and J ends lost 5 bases and 5 bases, in that order; junction bases with no gene match: 10. Germline CDR1 SGHNT, CDR2 YYREEE (reference sequence). The CDR3 is 14 residues long. The CDR3 loop is CASSFGLEQDEQYF. CDR3 coding DNA: TGTGCCAGCAGTTTCGGACTAGAGCAGGACGAGCAGTACTTC.

This clonotype was detected a few times. The rearrangement uses TRBV11-2 and TRBJ2-7; D may match TRBD1 or TRBD2 (7 bases each). The CDR3 loop spans 13 amino acids. Germline V gene data show CDR1 as SGHAT and CDR2 as FQNNGV. The ends were cut back, 5 bases at V and 4 bases at J, with 12 bases in the middle. CDR3 coding DNA: TGTGCCAGCAGCAGACAGGGAGGGTACGAGCAGTACTTC. Its translation: CASSRQGGYEQYF. The complete variable domain, with remaining parts taken from reference TRBV11-2 and TRBJ2-7, reads EAGVAQSPRYKIIEKRQSVAFWCNPISGHATLYWYQQILGQGPKLLIQFQNNGVVDDSQLPKDRFSAERLKGVDSTLKIQPAKLEDSAVYLCASSRQGGYEQYFGPGTRLTVT.

This clonotype was picked up many times. CDR3 loop: CASTHRDYYGYTF. The CDR3 bases are TGTGCCAGCACCCACAGGGATTACTATGGCTACACCTTC. The rearrangement uses TRBV25-1 and TRBJ1-2, with D possibly TRBD1 on 6 matching bases. V was cut by 7 bases and J by 3 bases, with 12 bases left in between. The CDR3 length is 13 residues. Germline CDR1 reads MGHDK; CDR2 reads SYGVNS.

This clonotype has a count of ten or more. This sequence joins TRBV28 and TRBJ2-3; 8 bases are shared with TRBD1. The CDR3 loop spans 16 amino acids. V lost 2 bases, J lost 2 bases, and 6 bases stayed unmatched. CDR1 and CDR2 from the germline V gene are MDHEN and SYDVKM. Written as DNA, the CDR3 is TGTGCCAGCAGTTTAGCGGGACAGGTGATCACAGATACGCAGTATTTT. Translation gives CASSLAGQVITDTQYF.

The V and J genes are TRBV25-1 and TRBJ2-2; possible D gene TRBD2, 6 bases. This CDR3 has 16 amino acids. Trimming left V 2 bases short and J 0 bases short, with 10 bases between. CDR1 and CDR2 (germline): MGHDK, SYGVNS. In DNA, the CDR3 is TGTGCCAGCAGTGAACTCGGCGGGGCGAACACCGGGGAGCTGTTTTTT. Amino acid sequence: CASSELGGANTGELFF.